Shown below are 5 T cell receptor beta chains from a single sample sequenced in a study of cytomegalovirus exposure and HLA in healthy donors (dated by TCRdb to about 2017). The library was made by the immunoSEQ multiplex PCR assay. For the multiplex PCR, a mixture combining 60 forward primers for TCR Vbeta segments and 13 reverse primers for TCR Jbeta segments was used. Here the immuneACCESS table is served through TCRdb, limited to in-frame sequences with V and J called. Missing clones are a known gap in these copies; in checked studies unresolved V genes cover under half, and the rest lacks a known reason. Recorded for this sample are about 160,000 clones; 80% of them occurred a single time. Jointly, the top ten make up roughly 10% of the sample. The source material was PBMCs. The receptors originated from a man younger than 35 in good health and CMV-seropositive.

CDR3 bases: TGTGCCAGCAGCCGCTCGGGGAGTCACCACGAGCAGTACTTC. This sequence encodes CASSRSGSHHEQYF. This chain connects TRBV7-9 to TRBJ2-7, with D perhaps matching TRBD2 (5 bases). V was pared by 5 bases and J by 5 bases, with 16 bases between. There are 14 residues in the CDR3. Germline assignment: CDR1 SEHNR and CDR2 FQNEAQ (reference sequence).

The chain recombines TRBV7-9 with TRBJ1-1; 7 bases are a match to TRBD1. The length of the CDR3 is 15 residues. Germline V gene data show CDR1 as SEHNR and CDR2 as FQNEAQ (reference sequence). J gave up 2 bases and V 2 bases, and 5 bases lay outside the gene matches. The CDR3 coding sequence is TGTGCCAGCAGCTTACCTCGGGACAGTAACACTGAAGCTTTCTTT. Translated, it gives CASSLPRDSNTEAFF.

The chain has TRBV10-3 and TRBJ2-7; D not certain. V shed 4 bases and J shed 2 bases, with 3 bases lying between them. The length of the CDR3 is 11 residues. Germline CDR1 ENHRY, CDR2 SYGVKD. The CDR3 nucleotides read TGTGCCATCAGTGCGGCCTACGAGCAGTACTTC. This gives the protein CAISAAYEQYF.

The chain links TRBV5-8 to TRBJ1-2, with D maybe TRBD1 (5 bases). This CDR3 region has 14 residues. CDR1 is SGHTS and CDR2 is YDEGEE in the germline V gene. The V and J ends lost 0 bases and 4 bases respectively, with 10 bases between them. This CDR3 reads CASSLEGGVYGYTF. The CDR3 coding sequence is TGTGCCAGCAGCTTGGAGGGAGGGGTCTATGGCTACACCTTC.

This clone turned up a few times. This chain uses TRBV9 with TRBJ1-6; D is perhaps TRBD1 (6 bases). This CDR3 comprises 16 residues. V lost 4 bases and J lost 4, with 15 bases in between. Germline CDR1 is SGDLS and CDR2 is YYNGEE. CDR3 in DNA: TGTGCCAGCAGCCCGCCCTGGGGACAATATAATTCACCCCTCCACTTT. The encoded protein is CASSPPWGQYNSPLHF.